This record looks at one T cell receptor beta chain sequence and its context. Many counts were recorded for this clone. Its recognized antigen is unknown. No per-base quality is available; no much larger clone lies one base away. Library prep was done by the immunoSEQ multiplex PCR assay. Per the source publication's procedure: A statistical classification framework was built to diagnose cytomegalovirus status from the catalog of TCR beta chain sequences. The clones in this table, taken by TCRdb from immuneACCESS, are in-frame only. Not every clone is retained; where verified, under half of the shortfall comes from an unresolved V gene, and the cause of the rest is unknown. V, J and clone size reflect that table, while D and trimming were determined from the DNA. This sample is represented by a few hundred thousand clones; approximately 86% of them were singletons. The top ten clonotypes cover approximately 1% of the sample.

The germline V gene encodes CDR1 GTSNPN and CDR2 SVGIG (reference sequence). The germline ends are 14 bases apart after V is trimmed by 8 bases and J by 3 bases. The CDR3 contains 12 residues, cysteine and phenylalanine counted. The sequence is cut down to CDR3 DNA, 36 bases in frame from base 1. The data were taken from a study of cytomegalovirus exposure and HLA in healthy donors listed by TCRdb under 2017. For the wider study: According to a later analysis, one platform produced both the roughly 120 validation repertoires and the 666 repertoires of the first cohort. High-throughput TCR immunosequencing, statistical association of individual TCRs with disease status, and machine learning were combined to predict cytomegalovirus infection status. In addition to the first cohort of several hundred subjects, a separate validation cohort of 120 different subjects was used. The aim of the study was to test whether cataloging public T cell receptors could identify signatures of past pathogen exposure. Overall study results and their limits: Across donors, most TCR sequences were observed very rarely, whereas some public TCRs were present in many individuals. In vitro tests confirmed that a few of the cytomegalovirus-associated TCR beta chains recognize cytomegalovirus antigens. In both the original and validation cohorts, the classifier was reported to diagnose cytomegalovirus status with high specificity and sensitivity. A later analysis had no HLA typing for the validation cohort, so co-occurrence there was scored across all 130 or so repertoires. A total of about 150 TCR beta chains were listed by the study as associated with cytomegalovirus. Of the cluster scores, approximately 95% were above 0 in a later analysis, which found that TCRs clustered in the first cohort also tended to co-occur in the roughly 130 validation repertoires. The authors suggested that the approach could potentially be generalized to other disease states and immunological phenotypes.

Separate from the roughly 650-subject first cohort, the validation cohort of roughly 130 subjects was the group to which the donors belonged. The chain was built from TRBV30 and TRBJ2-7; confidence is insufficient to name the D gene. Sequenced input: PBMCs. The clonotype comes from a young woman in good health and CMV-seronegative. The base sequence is TGTGCCGGAGAGCGAACCAGCTACGAGCAGTACTTC. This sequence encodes CAGERTSYEQYF.